The source of this T cell receptor (beta chain) is a study of shared clonotypes between healthy human individuals. The method was immunoSEQ multiplex PCR; TCRdb's version includes in-frame clones alone and lacks a portion of them. The sample has 950,000 to 1,200,000 clones, 60% to 85% seen once. Germline loops: CDR1 MDHEN, CDR2 SYDVKM. With 5 bases removed from V and 4 bases from J, the gap between germline ends came to 16 bases. The CDR3 consists of 15 residues. The chain employs TRBV28 and TRBJ2-3; the D call may be TRBD1 or TRBD2 (5 bases each). The clonotype originates from a young man in good health. Some clones in this sample may be carry-over from other donors' samples. Input material: memory CD4+ T cells from PBMCs. Specified subset: CD45RA-negative fraction. CDR3 sequence reads: CASSLPPGAADTQYF. The CDR3 nucleotides are TGTGCCAGCAGTCTTCCTCCCGGGGCCGCAGATACGCAGTATTTT.